This T cell receptor (beta chain) was found in a study of blood T cell repertoires in COVID-19. Whole-study context: The United States, Italy and Spain were the sources of the acute and convalescent COVID-19 samples. The analysed material was cDNA or gDNA that came from T cells, B-cell-depleted T cells, or PBMCs.

The CDR3 is made up of 15 amino acids. The V gene's germline CDR1 is MGHRA and CDR2 YSYEKL. V dropped 1 base and J dropped 7 bases, with 13 bases sitting between them. Per the original methods: Reference gene primers were amplified, and this amplification served to estimate nucleated cell counts. Profiled with immunoSEQ multiplex PCR; TCRdb holds only in-frame clones, not every one. Clone size and V and J calls were adopted from that table, with D and trimming inferred from the DNA. The profile shows about 150,000 clones, around 91% of them singletons. The chain has TRBV4-1 and TRBJ1-4; perhaps TRBD1 as D (5 bases). Sequenced material: peripheral blood. This clonotype was obtained from a woman in her thirties or forties with acute or convalescent COVID-19. The CDR3 DNA is TGCGCCAGCAGCCAAGCGGAGGGGAGGATTGAAAAACTGTTTTTT. This gives the protein CASSQAEGRIEKLFF.